The rows below give T cell receptor beta chains drawn from one sample of a study of cytomegalovirus exposure and HLA in healthy donors. Here immunoSEQ multiplex PCR was the method, and the copy in TCRdb shows in-frame clones only, minus some. The sample has about 360,000 clones; approximately 90% are singletons. The sample comprised PBMCs. Receptors originate from a woman under 30 in good health and CMV-seronegative. Both conserved end residues are part of each CDR3. Fields, in order: V gene, J gene, CDR3 protein.

TRBV11-2	TRBJ2-1	CASSLELANNEQFF
TRBV11-2	TRBJ1-2	CASSPGQGTYGYTF
TRBV5-1	TRBJ1-1	CASSLGTERNTEAFF
TRBV5-6	TRBJ2-1	CASSRLAGGLSSYNEQFF
TRBV30	TRBJ1-4	CAWSQRGEKLFF
TRBV27	TRBJ2-7	CASSFQGLVYEQYF
TRBV6-7	TRBJ2-7	CASSHRIRTSLLSSYEQYF
TRBV15	TRBJ2-3	CATKAGGPADTQYF
TRBV6-1	TRBJ2-7	CASSGWLADYEQYF
TRBV28	TRBJ2-1	CASSPSGSINEQFF
TRBV6-6	TRBJ1-5	CASSYTGNQPQHF
TRBV5-1	TRBJ2-1	CASSPGGGTSGSFFYNEQFF
TRBV11-2	TRBJ1-4	CASSSRLMYAPTGEKLFF
TRBV6-5	TRBJ2-1	CAIHGTGDNEQFF
TRBV27	TRBJ2-7	CASSQALAGVYEQYF
TRBV7-9	TRBJ1-1	CASSSSGRYTEAFF
TRBV29-1	TRBJ2-3	CSGGSGGPTDTQYF
TRBV5-1	TRBJ2-5	CASSLDGGGAGETQYF
TRBV19	TRBJ2-6	CASSIRAGTGGIGANVLTF
TRBV21-1	TRBJ1-3	CASSDGRQMPGNTIYF
TRBV4-2	TRBJ2-2	CASSQLAGGTGELFF
TRBV27	TRBJ2-7	CASSWRGRYEQYF
TRBV5-1	TRBJ2-6	CASSPNGVSGANVLTF
TRBV27	TRBJ1-1	CASSYRGGTEAFF
TRBV7-3	TRBJ2-1	CASRPHPRREARSGQFF
TRBV30	TRBJ1-1	CAWSVQVGGDTEAFF
TRBV2	TRBJ2-1	CAIRDTQNEQFF
TRBV7-2	TRBJ2-7	CASSSPFETYEQYF
TRBV2	TRBJ2-7	CATTGDSYEQYF
TRBV6-5	TRBJ1-1	CASSYLGRGTEAFF
TRBV5-1	TRBJ2-5	CASSATSEGETQYF
TRBV28	TRBJ2-7	CASSFIRGEQYF
TRBV6-1	TRBJ1-3	CASSEFHLASGNTIYF
TRBV28	TRBJ1-1	CASSPGTGARNTEAFF
TRBV28	TRBJ1-6	CASSSWGTGATYNSPLHF
TRBV7-9	TRBJ2-5	CASSDPSAQETQYF
TRBV7-9	TRBJ2-1	CASSLGAEGQFF
TRBV30	TRBJ1-6	CAWNSRGYNSPLHF
TRBV10-3	TRBJ1-5	CAISDWDSADNQPQHF
TRBV5-1	TRBJ2-1	CASSASGTSPYRGSYNEQFF
TRBV27	TRBJ1-2	CASSPTDRGPVYGYTF
TRBV30	TRBJ2-6	CAWRNAGSSGANVLTF
TRBV4-1	TRBJ1-5	CASSQLLGGNQPQHF
TRBV5-5	TRBJ2-1	CASSLDRGDYNEQFF
TRBV5-1	TRBJ2-7	CASSRGLAGAYEQYF
TRBV2	TRBJ2-2	CASRTDYSTGELFF
TRBV5-1	TRBJ2-5	CASSLGGQGTLWGTQYF
TRBV7-9	TRBJ2-1	CASSYGVTYNEQFF
TRBV28	TRBJ1-1	CASTKDRVTEAFF
TRBV5-1	TRBJ2-7	CASSLGGDLYEQYF
TRBV27	TRBJ2-7	CASSQRGQSYEQYF
TRBV18	TRBJ1-3	CASSRTGDYSGNTIYF
TRBV10-1	TRBJ2-1	CASSEVESSGRHYNEQFF
TRBV7-6	TRBJ2-7	CASSKTSGGYEQYF
TRBV29-1	TRBJ1-1	CSVFEGGTEAFF